This T cell receptor (beta chain) was obtained from a study of CD4+ T cells in melanoma. Findings and caveats of the study: Neoantigen-specific CD4+ T cells in melanoma reportedly had diverse differentiation states. A reported correlation linked neoantigen-specific CD4+ T cells to CD8+, macrophage and B cell function.

Comments on this clone: Its antigen is not identified.

The V gene end was trimmed by 4 bases and the J gene end by 0 bases; junction bases not matched to a gene: 15. Germline V lookup: CDR1 SQVTM, CDR2 ANQGSEA. The CDR3 length is 18 residues. This table comes from immunoSEQ multiplex PCR, and its TCRdb copy is limited to in-frame clones, with some not included. The table lists some 110,000 clones, about 90% of them singletons. V gene TRBV29-1 combines with J gene TRBJ2-5; 9 bases line up with TRBD2. The clonotype originates from a human donor with melanoma. The material sequenced was peripheral blood. CDR3 region: CSVGVLAGLVWDQETQYF. As DNA, the CDR3 is TGCAGCGTTGGGGTTCTAGCGGGACTAGTCTGGGACCAAGAGACCCAGTACTTC.